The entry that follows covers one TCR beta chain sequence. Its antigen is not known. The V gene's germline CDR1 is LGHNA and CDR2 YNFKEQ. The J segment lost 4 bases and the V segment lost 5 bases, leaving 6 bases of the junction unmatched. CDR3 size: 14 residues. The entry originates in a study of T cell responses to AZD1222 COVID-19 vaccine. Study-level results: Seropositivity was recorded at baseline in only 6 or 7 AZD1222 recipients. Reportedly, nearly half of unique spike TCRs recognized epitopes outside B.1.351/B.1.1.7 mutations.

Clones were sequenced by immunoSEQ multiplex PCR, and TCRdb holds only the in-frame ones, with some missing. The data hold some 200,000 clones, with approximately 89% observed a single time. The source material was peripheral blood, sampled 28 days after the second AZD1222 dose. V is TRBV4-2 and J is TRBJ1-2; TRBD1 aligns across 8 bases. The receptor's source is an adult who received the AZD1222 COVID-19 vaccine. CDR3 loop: CASSNRDRFYGYTF. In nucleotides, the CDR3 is TGTGCCAGCAGCAACCGGGACAGGTTCTATGGCTACACCTTC.